This T cell receptor beta chain was captured in a study of read filtering for tumor transcriptome and immune sequencing. General study findings and limits: Sorted CD138-negative bone marrow cells were not purified T cells.

The CDR3 sequence is 17 residues long. Germline V gives CDR1 MGHRA, CDR2 YSYEKL. The J segment lost 5 bases and the V segment lost 1 base, leaving 6 bases of the junction unmatched. From approximately 430 ng of RNA, a library with molecular barcoded alpha/delta and beta/gamma adaptors was made. One entry per CDR3 protein results from TCRdb running MiXCR on the reads. This table has approximately 62,000 distinct CDR3 sequences, approximately 18% appearing once. In this sample, this clonotype turned up many times. Its target is unknown. The chain uses TRBV4-1 and TRBJ1-5; 12 bases match TRBD1. The sequenced material came from a population of CD138-negative cells sorted from bone marrow. The clonotype originates from a donor aged 40 or over with multiple myeloma. The CDR3 DNA reads as TGCGCCAGCAGCCAAGTCCGGGACAGGGGGCACCATCAGCCCCAGCATTTT. This codes for CASSQVRDRGHHQPQHF.